One and the same sample provided the 18 T cell receptor beta chains below, sequenced in a study of identical twins. In TCRdb, the 5' RACE reads were re-called with MiXCR into one record per CDR3 protein. The repertoire includes 540,000 or so distinct CDR3 sequences, 20% to 25% of them detected once, and approximately 0.5% sits in the top ten. This same sample was also part of a study on yellow fever vaccine responses in identical twins.

The sample consisted of CD4+ T cells sorted from blood. These receptors originate from a woman in her late teens or twenties in good health.

As for this clonotype: The conserved closing phenylalanine or tryptophan is absent in this CDR3, likely reflecting a read error. The V and J genes are TRBV5-1 and TRBJ1-1, with no clear D. Trimming removed 3 bases at V and 0 bases at J, with 12 bases between. The CDR3 runs to 15 residues. Germline V lookup: CDR1 SGHRS, CDR2 YFSETQ. The DNA for the CDR3 is TGCGCCAGCAGCTCGTTGAGAGGGCTGAACACTGAAGCTTTCCTT. The encoded protein is CASSSLRGLNTEAFL.

This clonotype was found a few times. The rearrangement links TRBV20-1 to TRBJ1-2; D remains ambiguous. The CDR3 extends over 10 amino acids. The V end lost 6 bases, the J end lost 6 bases, and 8 bases lay between the germline ends. The germline V gene encodes CDR1 DFQATT and CDR2 SNEGSKA (reference sequence). The CDR3 sequence is CSASANGYTF. The CDR3 DNA follows: TGCAGTGCCAGCGCGAATGGCTACACCTTC.

The chain joins TRBV24-1 to TRBJ2-3; 9 nucleotides align to TRBD2. The V gene's germline CDR1 is KGHDR and CDR2 SFDVKD. This CDR3 has 14 residues. V was clipped by 5 bases and J by 3 bases; unmatched bases: 2. As DNA, the CDR3 is TGTGCCACCAGTGGAACTAGCGGGACAGATACGCAGTATTTT. As protein: CATSGTSGTDTQYF.

This clonotype was counted between two and nine times. This chain uses TRBV29-1 with TRBJ2-2; 7 bases are shared with TRBD1. Germline V gene sequence: CDR1 SQVTM, CDR2 ANQGSEA. The ends lost 4 bases at V and 0 bases at J; junction bases unmatched: 2. The CDR3 is 14 residues long. The CDR3 region has the DNA TGCAGCGTTGGGACAGGATCGAACACCGGGGAGCTGTTTTTT. It yields the protein CSVGTGSNTGELFF.

This clonotype was counted once. The chain combines TRBV4-1 with TRBJ2-3; 13 bases agree with TRBD2. Trimming at V came to 1 base and at J to 4 bases, leaving 5 bases not matched to a gene. In germline, CDR1 is MGHRA, CDR2 YSYEKL. This CDR3 comprises 17 residues. CDR3 DNA: TGCGCCAGCAGCCAAGGGGGACTAGCGGGGAAGGCAGATACGCAGTATTTT. The encoded protein is CASSQGGLAGKADTQYF.

This clonotype has just one count. This chain joins TRBV27 and TRBJ2-7; 10 bases fit TRBD1. The CDR3 length is 14 residues. Germline loops: CDR1 MNHEY, CDR2 SMNVEV (reference sequence). Germline trimming cut 5 bases from V and 6 bases from J; bases unmatched to any gene: 7. Here the CDR3 DNA reads TGTGCCAGCAGTGGAACCGGGACAGGGGTCGAGCAGTACTTC. The encoded protein is CASSGTGTGVEQYF.

This clonotype came up a few times. The V and J genes are TRBV20-1 and TRBJ2-6; 8 bases match TRBD1. CDR3 size: 16 residues. J was trimmed by 0 bases and V by 4 bases; bases with no gene match: 5. Looked up from germline, CDR1 is DFQATT and CDR2 is SNEGSKA (reference sequence). The CDR3 sequence is CSATGTGRSGANVLTF. Here the CDR3 DNA reads TGCAGTGCTACCGGGACAGGACGCTCTGGGGCCAACGTCCTGACTTTC.

This chain connects TRBV15 to TRBJ2-7, with D maybe TRBD1 (6 bases). Germline V gene data show CDR1 as LNHNV and CDR2 as YYDKDF (reference sequence). Trimming removed 0 bases from V and 2 bases from J, with 8 bases in between. CDR3 length: 14 amino acids. The CDR3 DNA reads as TGTGCCACCAGCAGAGAATGGACAGCCTACGAGCAGTACTTC. Protein: CATSREWTAYEQYF.

V usage is TRBV20-1 and J usage is TRBJ2-3; D unresolved. The CDR3 is 16 amino acids. V was shortened by 5 bases and J by 2 bases, with 20 bases between the two germline ends. Germline V gene sequence: CDR1 DFQATT, CDR2 SNEGSKA (reference sequence). CDR3 loop: CSAVALDPWVTDTQYF. CDR3 bases: TGCAGTGCTGTAGCCCTAGATCCATGGGTCACAGATACGCAGTATTTT.

The CDR3 region has the DNA TGTGCCAGCAGGGGAGGCGGACTTCGCTCCTACGAGCAGTACTTC. This codes for CASRGGGLRSYEQYF. The chain carries TRBV2 and TRBJ2-7, with TRBD2 as a possible D gene (6 bases). This CDR3 comprises 15 residues. From germline, CDR1 is SNHLY and CDR2 FYNNEI. V dropped 6 bases and J dropped 0 bases, with 15 bases sitting between them.

As regards this clonotype: The germline gene is not matched at one end of the junction; a read error may be the cause. This rearrangement joins TRBV3-1 to TRBJ2-3; D is undetermined. This CDR3 contains 13 residues. Germline V gene lookup returns CDR1 LGHDT and CDR2 YNNKEL (reference sequence). The CDR3 region has the DNA TGTGCCAGCAGCCAAGATCGACAAACCGTCCCCTTTTTT. Protein product: CASSQDRQTVPFF.

The chain is built from TRBV21-1 and TRBJ2-7; the table assigns TRBD2, which was not confirmed against the DNA. TRBV21-1 is a pseudogene. This CDR3 comprises 17 residues. Here the CDR3 reads CASSKGGLAGGWNEQYF. DNA for the CDR3: TGTGCCAGCAGCAAAGGCGGGCTAGCGGGGGGGTGGAACGAGCAGTACTTC.

The chain is built from TRBV15 and TRBJ1-2; 7 nucleotides align to TRBD1. With V trimmed by 2 bases and J by 7 bases, 10 bases remained unmatched. The CDR3 has 15 amino acids. Germline loops: CDR1 LNHNV, CDR2 YYDKDF (reference sequence). The CDR3 bases are TGTGCCACCAGCAGACCGACAGGGCGTTTCTCTGGCTACACCTTC. Protein: CATSRPTGRFSGYTF.

This clonotype was counted a few times. The chain combines TRBV7-9 with TRBJ1-2, with D tentatively TRBD1 (5 bases). The V end was cut by 7 bases, the J end by 2 bases, with 14 bases between. Per germline, CDR1 SEHNR and CDR2 FQNEAQ (reference sequence). The length of the CDR3 is 14 residues. CDR3 nucleotide sequence: TGTGCCAGCACCCCTGGTGGGGGGAACTATGGCTACACCTTC. It encodes CASTPGGGNYGYTF.

In its sample, this clonotype was seen many times. This sequence joins TRBV7-2 and TRBJ2-3, with D uncertain. Trimming shortened V by 1 base and J by 6 bases, and 5 bases separated the two germline ends. The CDR3 sequence is 12 residues long. Germline CDR1 is SGHTA and CDR2 is FQGNSA. DNA of the CDR3: TGTGCCAGCAGCTTAGACTCTGATACGCAGTATTTT. Translation: CASSLDSDTQYF.

This clonotype was seen more than once but under ten times. This chain uses TRBV14 with TRBJ2-3; 12 nucleotides line up with TRBD2. Germline assignment: CDR1 SGHDN and CDR2 FVKESK. The V and J ends lost 1 base and 4 bases, in that order; junction bases with no gene match: 9. CDR3 length: 18 residues. The CDR3 sequence: CASSQVRGLAGHPDTQYF. CDR3 nucleotide sequence: TGTGCCAGCAGCCAAGTGAGGGGACTAGCGGGCCACCCAGATACGCAGTATTTT.

The chain recombines TRBV6-2 or TRBV6-3 with TRBJ2-7, with a possible D match to TRBD2 (5 bases). V was shortened by 2 bases and J by 3 bases, with 11 bases between the two germline ends. Germline V gene data show CDR1 as MNHEY and CDR2 as SVGEGT. CDR3 length: 14 residues. The CDR3, as DNA: TGTGCCAGCAGTTACCGCGGCCGGGACTACGAGCAGTACTTC. Translating it yields CASSYRGRDYEQYF.

A few counts support this clonotype. The chain links TRBV4-1 to TRBJ1-2; D remains ambiguous. The germline V gene has CDR1 MGHRA and CDR2 YSYEKL. The CDR3 is made up of 14 amino acids. V was cut by 0 bases and J by 4 bases, with 9 bases left in between. Here the CDR3 DNA reads TGCGCCAGCAGCCAAGATCCGAACAGCTATGGCTACACCTTC. Protein product: CASSQDPNSYGYTF.